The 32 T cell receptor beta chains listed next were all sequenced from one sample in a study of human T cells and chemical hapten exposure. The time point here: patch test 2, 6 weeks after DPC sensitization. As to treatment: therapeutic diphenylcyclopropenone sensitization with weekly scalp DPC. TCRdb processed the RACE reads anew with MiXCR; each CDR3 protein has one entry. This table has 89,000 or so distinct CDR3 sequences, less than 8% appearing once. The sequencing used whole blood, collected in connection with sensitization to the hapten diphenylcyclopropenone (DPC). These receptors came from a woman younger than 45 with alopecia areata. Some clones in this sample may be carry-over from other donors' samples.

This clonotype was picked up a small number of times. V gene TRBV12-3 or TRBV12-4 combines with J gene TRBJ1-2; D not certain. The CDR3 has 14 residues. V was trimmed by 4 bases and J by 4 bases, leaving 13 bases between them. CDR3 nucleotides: TGTGCCAGCAGTTCCCAAGGATACGTCTATGGCTACACCTTC. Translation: CASSSQGYVYGYTF.

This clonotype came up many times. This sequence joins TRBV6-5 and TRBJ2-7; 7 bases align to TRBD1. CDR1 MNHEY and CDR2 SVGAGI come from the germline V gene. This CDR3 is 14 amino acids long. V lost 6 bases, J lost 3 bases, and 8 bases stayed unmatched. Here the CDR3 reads CASRGSRDSYEQYF. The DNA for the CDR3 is TGTGCCAGCAGGGGATCCCGGGACAGCTACGAGCAGTACTTC.

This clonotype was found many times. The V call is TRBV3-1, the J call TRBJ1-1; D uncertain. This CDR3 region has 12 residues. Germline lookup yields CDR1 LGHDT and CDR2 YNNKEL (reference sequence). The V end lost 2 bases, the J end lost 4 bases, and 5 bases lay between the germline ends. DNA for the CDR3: TGTGCCAGCAGCCAATATGGCACTGAAGCTTTCTTT. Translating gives CASSQYGTEAFF.

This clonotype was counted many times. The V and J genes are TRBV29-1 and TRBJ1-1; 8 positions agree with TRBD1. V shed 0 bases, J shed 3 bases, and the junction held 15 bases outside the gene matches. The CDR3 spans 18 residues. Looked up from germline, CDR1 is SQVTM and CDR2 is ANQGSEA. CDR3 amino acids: CSVEDLGTGQTYYTEAFF. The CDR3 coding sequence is TGCAGCGTTGAAGATCTCGGGACAGGACAAACCTACTACACTGAAGCTTTCTTT.

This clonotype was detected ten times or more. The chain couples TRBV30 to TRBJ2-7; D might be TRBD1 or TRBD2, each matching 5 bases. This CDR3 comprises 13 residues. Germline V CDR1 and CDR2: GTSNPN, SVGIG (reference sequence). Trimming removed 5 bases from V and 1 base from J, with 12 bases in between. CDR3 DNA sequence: TGTGCCTGGGAACGGGACGGATCCTACGAGCAGTACTTC. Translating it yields CAWERDGSYEQYF.

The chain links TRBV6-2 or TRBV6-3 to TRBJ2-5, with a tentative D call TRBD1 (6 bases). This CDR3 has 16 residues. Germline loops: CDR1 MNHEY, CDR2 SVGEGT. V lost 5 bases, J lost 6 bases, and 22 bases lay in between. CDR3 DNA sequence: TGTGCCAGCAGTCCCAGAGAAGCGACAGGTGGGAAGACCCAGTACTTC. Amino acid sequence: CASSPREATGGKTQYF.

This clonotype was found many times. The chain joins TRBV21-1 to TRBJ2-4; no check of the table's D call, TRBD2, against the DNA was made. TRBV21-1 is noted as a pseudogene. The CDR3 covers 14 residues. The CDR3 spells CASFAGSKKNIQYF. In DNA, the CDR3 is TGTGCCAGCTTTGCCGGGTCTAAGAAAAACATTCAGTACTTC.

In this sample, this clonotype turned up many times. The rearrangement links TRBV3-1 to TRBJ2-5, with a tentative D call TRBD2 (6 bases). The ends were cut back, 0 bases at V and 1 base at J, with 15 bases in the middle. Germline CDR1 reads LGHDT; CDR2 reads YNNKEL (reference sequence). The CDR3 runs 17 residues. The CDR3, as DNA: TGTGCCAGCAGCCAAGACGTGTGGGGGGTCCGCCAAGAGACCCAGTACTTC. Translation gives CASSQDVWGVRQETQYF.

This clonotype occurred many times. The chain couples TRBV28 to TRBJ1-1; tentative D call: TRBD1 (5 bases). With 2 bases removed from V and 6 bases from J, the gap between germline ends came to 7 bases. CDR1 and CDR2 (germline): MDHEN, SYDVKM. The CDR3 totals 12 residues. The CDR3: CASSLSRAEAFF. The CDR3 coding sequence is TGTGCCAGCAGTTTAAGCAGGGCTGAAGCTTTCTTT.

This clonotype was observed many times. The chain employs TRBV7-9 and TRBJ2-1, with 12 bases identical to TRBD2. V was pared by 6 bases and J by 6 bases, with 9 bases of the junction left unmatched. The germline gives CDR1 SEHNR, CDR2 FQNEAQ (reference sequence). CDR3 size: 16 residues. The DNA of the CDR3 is TGTGCCAGCAGGCGCGCTAGCGGGGGGGCCTCCAATGAGCAGTTCTTC. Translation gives CASRRASGGASNEQFF.

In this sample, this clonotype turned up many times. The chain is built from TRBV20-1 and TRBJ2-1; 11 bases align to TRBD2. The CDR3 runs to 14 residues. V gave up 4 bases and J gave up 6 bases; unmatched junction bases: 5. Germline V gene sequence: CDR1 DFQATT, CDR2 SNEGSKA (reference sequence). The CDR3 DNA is TGCAGTGCTAAAAGGGGGACTAGCGGCAATGAGCAGTTCTTC. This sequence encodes CSAKRGTSGNEQFF.

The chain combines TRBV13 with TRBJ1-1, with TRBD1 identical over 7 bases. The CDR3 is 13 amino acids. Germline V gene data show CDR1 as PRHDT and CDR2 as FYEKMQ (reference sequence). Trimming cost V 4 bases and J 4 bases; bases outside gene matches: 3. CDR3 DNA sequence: TGTGCCAGCAGCTCCACAGGGGCCACTGAAGCTTTCTTT. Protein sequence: CASSSTGATEAFF.

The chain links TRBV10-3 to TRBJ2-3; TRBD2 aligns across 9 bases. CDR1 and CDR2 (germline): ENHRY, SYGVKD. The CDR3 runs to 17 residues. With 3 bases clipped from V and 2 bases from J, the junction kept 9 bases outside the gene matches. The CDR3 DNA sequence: TGTGCCATCAGTGAAATACGACTAGCGGAATTCACAGATACGCAGTATTTT. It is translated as CAISEIRLAEFTDTQYF.

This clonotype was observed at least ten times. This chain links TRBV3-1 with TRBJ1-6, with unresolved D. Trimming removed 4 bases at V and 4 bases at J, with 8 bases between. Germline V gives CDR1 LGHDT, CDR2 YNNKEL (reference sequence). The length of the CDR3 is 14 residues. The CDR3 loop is CASSPPVYNSPLHF. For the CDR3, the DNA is TGTGCCAGCAGCCCTCCGGTTTATAATTCACCCCTCCACTTT.

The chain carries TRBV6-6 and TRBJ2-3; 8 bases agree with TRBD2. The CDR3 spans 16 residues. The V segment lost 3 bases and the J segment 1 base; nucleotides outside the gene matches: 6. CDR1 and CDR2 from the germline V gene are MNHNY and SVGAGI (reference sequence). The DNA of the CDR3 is TGTGCCAGCAGTTATGTGGCTAGCGGGCGCACAGATACGCAGTATTTT. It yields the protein CASSYVASGRTDTQYF.

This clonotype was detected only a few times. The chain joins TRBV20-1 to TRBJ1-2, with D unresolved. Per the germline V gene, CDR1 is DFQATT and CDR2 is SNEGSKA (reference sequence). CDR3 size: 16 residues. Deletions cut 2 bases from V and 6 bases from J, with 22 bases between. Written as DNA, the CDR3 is TGCAGTGCTAGAAAAGCCGGTAGGGATGTTCCGGATGGCTACACCTTC. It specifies CSARKAGRDVPDGYTF.

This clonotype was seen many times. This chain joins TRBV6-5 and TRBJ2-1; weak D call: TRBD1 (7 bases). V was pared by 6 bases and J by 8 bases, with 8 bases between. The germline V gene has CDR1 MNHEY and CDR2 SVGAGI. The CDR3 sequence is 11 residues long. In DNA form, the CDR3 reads TGTGCCAGCAGCAGGGGGGATGAGCAGTTCTTC. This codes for CASSRGDEQFF.

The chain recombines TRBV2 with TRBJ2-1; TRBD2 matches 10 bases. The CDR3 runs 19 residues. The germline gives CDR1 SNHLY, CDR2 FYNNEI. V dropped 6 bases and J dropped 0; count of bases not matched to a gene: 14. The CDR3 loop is CASSALAGRLRSSYNEQFF. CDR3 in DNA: TGTGCCAGCAGCGCACTAGCGGGGCGGCTTAGGAGCTCCTACAATGAGCAGTTCTTC.

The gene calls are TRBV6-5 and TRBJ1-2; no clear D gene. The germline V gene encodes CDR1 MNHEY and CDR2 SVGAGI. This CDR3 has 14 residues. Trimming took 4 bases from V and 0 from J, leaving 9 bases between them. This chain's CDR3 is CASSLTSTNYGYTF. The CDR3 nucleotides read TGTGCCAGCAGTTTAACATCAACTAACTATGGCTACACCTTC.

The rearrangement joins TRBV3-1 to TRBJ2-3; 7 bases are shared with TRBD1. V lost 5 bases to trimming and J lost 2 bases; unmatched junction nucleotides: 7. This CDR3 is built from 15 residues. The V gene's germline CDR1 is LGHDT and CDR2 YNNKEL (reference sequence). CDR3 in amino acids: CASSIRGGPTDTQYF. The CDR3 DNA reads TGTGCCAGCAGCATCCGAGGGGGCCCCACAGATACGCAGTATTTT.

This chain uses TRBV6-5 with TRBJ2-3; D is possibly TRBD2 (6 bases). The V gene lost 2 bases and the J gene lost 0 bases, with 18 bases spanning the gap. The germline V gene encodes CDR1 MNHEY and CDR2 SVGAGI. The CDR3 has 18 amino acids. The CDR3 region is CASSYASAAPPSTDTQYF. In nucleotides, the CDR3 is TGTGCCAGCAGTTACGCTAGCGCGGCCCCGCCTAGCACAGATACGCAGTATTTT.

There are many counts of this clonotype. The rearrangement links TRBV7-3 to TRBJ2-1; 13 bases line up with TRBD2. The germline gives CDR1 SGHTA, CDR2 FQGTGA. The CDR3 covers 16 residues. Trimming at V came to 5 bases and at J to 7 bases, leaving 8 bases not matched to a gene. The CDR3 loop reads CASSPTSGGAGNEQFF. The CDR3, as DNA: TGTGCCAGCAGCCCTACTAGCGGGGGGGCAGGAAATGAGCAGTTCTTC.

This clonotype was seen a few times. The CDR3 reads CSAKNRGFVFYEQYF. The CDR3 DNA reads TGCAGTGCTAAAAACAGGGGCTTTGTGTTCTACGAGCAGTACTTC. The chain recombines TRBV20-1 with TRBJ2-7, with 7 bases that match TRBD1. Trimming took 4 bases from V and 3 from J; bases not matched to a gene: 12. Per the germline V gene, CDR1 is DFQATT and CDR2 is SNEGSKA (reference sequence). This CDR3 has 15 residues.

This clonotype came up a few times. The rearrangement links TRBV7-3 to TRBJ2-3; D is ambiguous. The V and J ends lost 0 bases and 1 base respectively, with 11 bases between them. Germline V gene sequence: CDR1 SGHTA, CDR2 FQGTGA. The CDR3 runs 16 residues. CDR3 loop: CASSLTSSRGTDTQYF. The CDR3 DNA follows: TGTGCCAGCAGCTTAACGAGTAGCCGTGGCACAGATACGCAGTATTTT.

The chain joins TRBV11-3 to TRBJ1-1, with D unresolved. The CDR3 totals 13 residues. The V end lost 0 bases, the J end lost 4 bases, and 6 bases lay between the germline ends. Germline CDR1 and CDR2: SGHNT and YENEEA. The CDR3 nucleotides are TGTGCCAGCAGCTTAGACAGGCTCACTGAAGCTTTCTTT. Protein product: CASSLDRLTEAFF.

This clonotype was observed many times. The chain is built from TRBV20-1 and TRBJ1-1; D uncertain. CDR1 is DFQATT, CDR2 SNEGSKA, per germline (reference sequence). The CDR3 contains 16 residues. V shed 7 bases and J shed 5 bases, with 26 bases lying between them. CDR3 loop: CSVPKKSSTGRTEAFF. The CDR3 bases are TGCAGTGTCCCTAAAAAGTCGAGTACGGGTCGGACTGAAGCTTTCTTT.

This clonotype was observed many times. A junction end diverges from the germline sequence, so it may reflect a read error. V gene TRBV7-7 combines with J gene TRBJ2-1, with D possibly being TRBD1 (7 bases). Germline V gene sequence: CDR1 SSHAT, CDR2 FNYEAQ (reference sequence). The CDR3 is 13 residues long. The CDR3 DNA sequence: TGTGCTAGCAGCAACCAGGGGGGTAATGAGCAGTTCTTC. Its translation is CASSNQGGNEQFF.

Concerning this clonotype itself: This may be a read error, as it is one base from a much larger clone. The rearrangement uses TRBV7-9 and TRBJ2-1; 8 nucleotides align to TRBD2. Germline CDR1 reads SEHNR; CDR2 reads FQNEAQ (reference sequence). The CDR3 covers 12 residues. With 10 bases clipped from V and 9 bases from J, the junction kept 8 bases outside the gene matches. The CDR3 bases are TGTGCCATCTCACGGGGGGGTGGTGAGCAGTTCTTC. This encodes CAISRGGGEQFF.

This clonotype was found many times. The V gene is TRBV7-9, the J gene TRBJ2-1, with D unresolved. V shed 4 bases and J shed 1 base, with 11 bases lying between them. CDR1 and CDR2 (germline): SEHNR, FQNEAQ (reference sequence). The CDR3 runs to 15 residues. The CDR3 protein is CASSSTVLSYNEQFF. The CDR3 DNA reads TGTGCCAGCAGCTCGACGGTCCTATCCTACAATGAGCAGTTCTTC.

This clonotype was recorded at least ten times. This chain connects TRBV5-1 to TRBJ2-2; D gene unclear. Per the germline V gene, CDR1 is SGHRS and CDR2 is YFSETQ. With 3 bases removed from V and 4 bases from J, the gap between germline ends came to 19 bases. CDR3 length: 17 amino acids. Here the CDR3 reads CASSSSALPGATGELFF. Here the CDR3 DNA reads TGCGCCAGCAGCTCTTCAGCGCTCCCCGGAGCCACCGGGGAGCTGTTTTTT. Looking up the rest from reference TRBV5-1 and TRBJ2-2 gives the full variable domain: KAGVTQTPRYLIKTRGQQVTLSCSPISGHRSVSWYQQTPGQGLQFLFEYFSETQRNKGNFPGRFSGRQFSNSRSEMNVSTLELGDSALYLCASSSSALPGATGELFFGEGSRLTVL.

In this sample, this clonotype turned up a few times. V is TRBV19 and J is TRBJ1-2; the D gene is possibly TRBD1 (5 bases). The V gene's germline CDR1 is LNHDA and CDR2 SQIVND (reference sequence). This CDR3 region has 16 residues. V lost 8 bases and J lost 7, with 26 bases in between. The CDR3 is CASHTMTQGFHGGYTF. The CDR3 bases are TGTGCCAGTCATACGATGACTCAGGGATTCCACGGTGGCTACACCTTC.

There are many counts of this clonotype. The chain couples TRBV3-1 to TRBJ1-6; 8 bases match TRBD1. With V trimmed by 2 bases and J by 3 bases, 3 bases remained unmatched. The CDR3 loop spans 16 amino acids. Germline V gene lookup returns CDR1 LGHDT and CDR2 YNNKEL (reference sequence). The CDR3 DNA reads TGTGCCAGCAGCCAACAGGGGGCCGGCTATAATTCACCCCTCCACTTT. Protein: CASSQQGAGYNSPLHF.